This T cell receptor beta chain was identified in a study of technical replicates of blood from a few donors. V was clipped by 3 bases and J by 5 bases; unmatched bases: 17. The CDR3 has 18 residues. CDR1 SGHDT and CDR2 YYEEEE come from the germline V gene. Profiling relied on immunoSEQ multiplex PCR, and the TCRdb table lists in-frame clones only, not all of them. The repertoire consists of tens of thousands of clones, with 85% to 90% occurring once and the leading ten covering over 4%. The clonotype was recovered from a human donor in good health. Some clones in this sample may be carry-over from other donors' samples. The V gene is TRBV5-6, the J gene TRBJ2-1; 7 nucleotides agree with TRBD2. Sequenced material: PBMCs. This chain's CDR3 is CASSSPAGAPMRDNEQFF. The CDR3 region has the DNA TGTGCCAGCAGCTCCCCGGCGGGAGCACCTATGAGGGACAATGAGCAGTTCTTC.